A selection of T cell receptor beta chains follows, all from one sample in a study of OX40 agonist ivuxolimab in advanced cancers. The protocol was immunoSEQ multiplex PCR, while the TCRdb copy is restricted to in-frame clones and leaves out a portion. The sample lists roughly 61,000 clones, 70% to 90% occurring once. The sample in question was CD4+ or CD8+ T cells sorted from blood, obtained in a trial of the OX40 agonist ivuxolimab. The origin of the receptors is an adult with an advanced solid tumor such as melanoma, head and neck, liver or kidney cancer. Both conserved end residues are part of each CDR3. A D gene is named only where the DNA matches it firmly. Clone sizes are given selectively: once, few, many, or a class where the clone is expanded.

>TRBV5-1|TRBJ2-1|.|.|14
TGCGCCAGCAGCTTCGGACAGACTTACAATGAGCAGTTCTTC
CASSFGQTYNEQFF
>TRBV30|TRBJ2-3|.|.|12
TGTGCCCGCCATGATAGCGGAGATACGCAGTATTTT
CARHDSGDTQYF
>TRBV18|TRBJ1-2|.|.|13
TGTGCCAGCACCGAAGGGGGGGGCTATGGCTACACCTTC
CASTEGGGYGYTF
>TRBV27|TRBJ2-1|once|.|16
TGTGCCAGCAGTTTCCAGACGGGGCGTACCTACAATGAGCAGTTCTTC
CASSFQTGRTYNEQFF
>TRBV12-5|TRBJ2-7|.|TRBD2|15
TGTGCTAGTGGTTTGACCCCGGGAGGGTCTCACGAGCAGTACTTC
CASGLTPGGSHEQYF
>TRBV25-1|TRBJ2-1|.|TRBD2|16
TGTGCCAGCAGTGAACAAGCGGGGGTCTCCTACAATGAGCAGTTCTTC
CASSEQAGVSYNEQFF
>TRBV7-6|TRBJ2-1|.|TRBD2|17
TGTGCCAGCAGCTTAGTCCCGACTAGCGGGGGGGCGAGTGAGCAGTTCTTC
CASSLVPTSGGASEQFF
>TRBV27|TRBJ1-6|.|.|12
TGTGCCAGCAGTTTATTTAATTCACCCCTCCACTTT
CASSLFNSPLHF
>TRBV5-8|TRBJ2-7|.|.|17
TGTGCCAGCAGCTTCATTAACAAGGACAGTGGAGCCTACGAGCAGTACTTC
CASSFINKDSGAYEQYF
>TRBV30|TRBJ1-1|.|TRBD1|14
TGTGCCTCCAACAGGGGGCAGAGAGACACTGAAGCTTTCTTT
CASNRGQRDTEAFF
>TRBV6-5|TRBJ2-5|.|TRBD2|15
TGTGCCAGCAGAAACCCGGGACTAGGTCGAGAGACCCAGTACTTC
CASRNPGLGRETQYF
>TRBV9|TRBJ1-1|.|TRBD1|16
TGTGCCAGCAGCACATCCGGGACAGTTAGGTACACTGAAGCTTTCTTT
CASSTSGTVRYTEAFF
>TRBV10-3|TRBJ1-1|.|TRBD1|14
TGTGCCATCGGACAGGGGGGTGGAGCCACTGAAGCTTTCTTT
CAIGQGGGATEAFF
>TRBV9|TRBJ2-7|.|.|13
TGTGCCAGCAGCGTAGAGGGAGCGAGGGAGCAGTACTTC
CASSVEGAREQYF
>TRBV5-1|TRBJ2-3|once|TRBD2|16
TGCGCCAGCAGCTTGGAGGGACTAGCGGGTGGTGATACGCAGTATTTT
CASSLEGLAGGDTQYF
>TRBV27|TRBJ2-5|few|.|13
TGTGCCAGCAGCCCCGCGGAGGGAGAGACCCAGTACTTC
CASSPAEGETQYF
>TRBV7-9|TRBJ1-6|.|.|15
TGTGCCAGCAGCACCGGGACCCTCACCGGGCCACCCCTCCACTTT
CASSTGTLTGPPLHF
>TRBV7-2|TRBJ2-1|once|TRBD2|15
TGTGCCAGCAGCTCCAGACTAGCGGGGGGCAATGAGCAGTTCTTC
CASSSRLAGGNEQFF
>TRBV7-8|TRBJ2-2|.|TRBD1|15
TGTGCCAGCAGCCCACGGACAGGGAGCACCGGGGAGCTGTTTTTT
CASSPRTGSTGELFF
>TRBV6-5|TRBJ1-5|few|.|14
TGTGCCAGCAGTTCAGGGAAAAGCAATCAGCCCCAGCATTTT
CASSSGKSNQPQHF
>TRBV4-1|TRBJ2-3|.|TRBD2|17
TGCGCCAGCAGCCAAGTCGTAGCGGGGGGCCCCACAGATACGCAGTATTTT
CASSQVVAGGPTDTQYF
>TRBV13|TRBJ1-6|.|.|15
TGTGCCAGCAGCTTCCGACAGGACCATAATTCACCCCTCCACTTT
CASSFRQDHNSPLHF
>TRBV5-1|TRBJ2-3|.|TRBD2|15
TGCGCCAGCAGCTTCTCCGGGGGGGCCACAGATACGCAGTATTTT
CASSFSGGATDTQYF
>TRBV5-4|TRBJ2-2|.|.|19
TGTGCCAGCAGCCGGACAGCCCTAGGGGGGCCTCGGGGGACCGGGGAGCTGTTTTTT
CASSRTALGGPRGTGELFF
>TRBV19|TRBJ2-7|.|.|13
TGTGCCAGTAGTATAGGTCTGCTCTACGAGCAGTACTTC
CASSIGLLYEQYF
>TRBV28|TRBJ1-2|once|.|16
TGTGCCAGCAGTTTATTAGGGGCAGCCCTTGGGATCCTCTACACCTTC
CASSLLGAALGILYTF
>TRBV18|TRBJ1-2|once|TRBD1|14
TGTGCCAGCTCACCCAATACAGGGGCCGTCGGCTACACCTTC
CASSPNTGAVGYTF
>TRBV9|TRBJ1-6|few|.|16
TGTGCCAGCAGCTTGCGACAGTCTCCATCGAATTCACCCCTCCACTTT
CASSLRQSPSNSPLHF
>TRBV5-1|TRBJ2-1|few|.|14
TGCGCCAGCAGCTTGGGGGACCTTTACAATGAGCAGTTCTTC
CASSLGDLYNEQFF
>TRBV5-4|TRBJ2-5|once|.|15
TGTGCCAGCGAGTGGAGGGGGGCTACCCAAGAGACCCAGTACTTC
CASEWRGATQETQYF
>TRBV10-2|TRBJ1-1|once|.|11
TGCGCCAGCAGTGAGTCAAGTGAAGCTTTCTTT
CASSESSEAFF
>TRBV4-3|TRBJ1-4|.|.|17
TGCGCCAGCAGCCAAGGAGACCAGACGCAGACTAATGAAAAACTGTTTTTT
CASSQGDQTQTNEKLFF
>TRBV9|TRBJ2-7|.|.|15
TGTGCCAGCAGCGTAGCTTGGGGGAACACCGCCGAGCAGTACTTC
CASSVAWGNTAEQYF
>TRBV5-6|TRBJ1-1|.|.|14
TGTGCCAGCAGTCCCCAGGGGCGGAACACTGAAGCTTTCTTT
CASSPQGRNTEAFF
>TRBV5-1|TRBJ2-5|.|.|15
TGCGCCAGCAGCCTGGAGGGGCTTGGGCAAGAGACCCAGTACTTC
CASSLEGLGQETQYF
>TRBV7-9|TRBJ1-5|.|.|14
TGTGCCAGCAGCTTACGCGGTAGCAATCAGCCCCAGCATTTT
CASSLRGSNQPQHF
>TRBV7-9|TRBJ2-7|.|.|14
TGTGCCAGCAGCTTAAGAGGGGAGGATTACGAGCAGTACTTC
CASSLRGEDYEQYF
>TRBV5-4|TRBJ2-2|.|.|15
TGTGCCAGCAGCTTGGCCGGGATTAACACCGGGGAGCTGTTTTTT
CASSLAGINTGELFF
>TRBV6-5|TRBJ2-1|.|TRBD2|15
TGTGCCAGCACCATAAGCGGGGGGGCTTACAATGAGCAGTTCTTC
CASTISGGAYNEQFF
>TRBV11-2|TRBJ1-6|.|.|13
TGTGCCAGCAGCTTATTCGGGGAATCACCCCTCCACTTT
CASSLFGESPLHF
>TRBV19|TRBJ1-2|.|.|12
TGTGCCAGTAGTAGGGTTAACTATGGCTACACCTTC
CASSRVNYGYTF
>TRBV14|TRBJ1-2|.|TRBD1|16
TGTGCCAGCAGCCCTGAATTCGGGACAGGAAACTATGGCTACACCTTC
CASSPEFGTGNYGYTF
>TRBV6-5|TRBJ1-6|.|.|14
TGTGCCAGCAGCCGGGGGGCAGGGCGGTCACCCCTCCACTTT
CASSRGAGRSPLHF
>TRBV4-1|TRBJ2-2|.|.|14
TGCGCCAGCAGCCAAGTACCCGTGGGCGGGGAGCTGTTTTTT
CASSQVPVGGELFF
>TRBV19|TRBJ1-2|few|TRBD1|13
TGTGCCAGCACTACAGGGGGGGACTATGGCTACACCTTC
CASTTGGDYGYTF
>TRBV7-8|TRBJ2-5|.|.|12
TGTGCCAGCAGCCAGGGGCAAGAGACCCAGTACTTC
CASSQGQETQYF
>TRBV6-1|TRBJ2-7|.|TRBD1|13
TGTGCCAGCAGGTGGACAGGTATCTACGAGCAGTACTTC
CASRWTGIYEQYF
>TRBV5-1|TRBJ1-2|.|TRBD1|15
TGCGCCAGCAGCTTGGCCCTACAGGGGGCCGGTGGCTACACCTTC
CASSLALQGAGGYTF
>TRBV7-9|TRBJ2-2|few|TRBD2|18
TGTGCCAGCAGCTCCGGCCCGTTTGGGCGGGGGTGGACCGGGGAGCTGTTTTTT
CASSSGPFGRGWTGELFF
>TRBV2|TRBJ2-2|.|.|13
TGTGCCAGCAGTGGTCTGGGAACCGGGGAGCTGTTTTTT
CASSGLGTGELFF
>TRBV11-2|TRBJ2-7|.|TRBD2|15
TGTGCCAGCAGCTTACTCGGGACTAGTCCCTACGAGCAGTACTTC
CASSLLGTSPYEQYF
>TRBV18|TRBJ2-4|.|.|13
TGTGCCAGCTCACCATCTAGGGGGAACATTCAGTACTTC
CASSPSRGNIQYF
>TRBV2|TRBJ2-3|.|.|13
TGTGCCAGCAGGAAAACAGCGGAGAATACGCAGTATTTT
CASRKTAENTQYF
>TRBV7-9|TRBJ2-5|.|TRBD1|15
TGTGCCAGCAGTTGGGACAGCCCCGTGAGGGAGACCCAGTACTTC
CASSWDSPVRETQYF
>TRBV7-9|TRBJ2-5|.|.|17
TGTGCCAGCAGCTTAGCGTCGCCCCCCACCCACATTGAGACCCAGTACTTC
CASSLASPPTHIETQYF
>TRBV9|TRBJ2-1|.|.|19
TGTGCCAGCAGCTCAGTTCCTAGCGCCCTCTTAAGGGAGTACAATGAGCAGTTCTTC
CASSSVPSALLREYNEQFF
>TRBV7-2|TRBJ2-5|.|TRBD2|12
TGTGCCAGCAGCCAGTGGGGGGGGACCCAGTACTTC
CASSQWGGTQYF
>TRBV5-5|TRBJ1-1|.|.|14
TGTGCCAGCGTCCGAGGACACATGAACACTGAAGCTTTCTTT
CASVRGHMNTEAFF